The 10 T cell receptor beta chains given below trace back to one sample, sequenced in a study of T cell responses to AZD1222 COVID-19 vaccine. Sequencing was performed with immunoSEQ multiplex PCR; in TCRdb, only in-frame clones are kept and a portion is missing. Counted here are some 180,000 clones, roughly 92% occurring once; the ten biggest clones make up 1% to 1.5%. Sequencing was performed on peripheral blood, taken on day 0 of AZD1222 vaccination. The receptors here all came from an adult in good health.

The rearrangement links TRBV28 to TRBJ1-6, with D hard to call. Germline CDR1 MDHEN, CDR2 SYDVKM. V was trimmed by 3 bases and J by 0 bases, leaving 9 bases between them. The CDR3 is 16 residues long. The CDR3 nucleotides read TGTGCCAGCAGTTTGTTGGCGGCCTCCTATAATTCACCCCTCCACTTT. It specifies CASSLLAASYNSPLHF. Based on the CDR3 plus reference TRBV28 and TRBJ1-6, the full variable domain is DVKVTQSSRYLVKRTGEKVFLECVQDMDHENMFWYRQDPGLGLRLIYFSYDVKMKEKGDIPEGYSVSREKKERFSLILESASTNQTSMYLCASSLLAASYNSPLHFGNGTRLTVT.

This rearrangement joins TRBV2 to TRBJ2-3, with D possibly matching TRBD2 (6 bases). This CDR3 has 12 amino acids. CDR1 and CDR2 (germline): SNHLY, FYNNEI. DNA of the CDR3: TGTGCACTAGCTCATGGCACAGATACGCAGTATTTT. Its translation: CALAHGTDTQYF.

The V call is TRBV9, the J call TRBJ2-3; 8 bases fit TRBD2. V was pared by 3 bases and J by 4 bases, with 4 bases of the junction left unmatched. Germline CDR1 reads SGDLS; CDR2 reads YYNGEE. This CDR3 region has 14 residues. In nucleotides, the CDR3 is TGTGCCAGCAGCGAGGGCGGGGGGCCAGATACGCAGTATTTT. Residues: CASSEGGGPDTQYF.

The V and J genes are TRBV6-2 or TRBV6-3 and TRBJ2-3; the match to TRBD1 covers 8 bases. The CDR3 is made up of 14 amino acids. Germline V gene sequence: CDR1 MNHEY, CDR2 SVGEGT. Trimming took 4 bases from V and 5 from J; bases not matched to a gene: 5. CDR3 loop: CASSLAGGEDTQYF. The CDR3 nucleotides read TGTGCCAGCAGTTTGGCAGGGGGCGAAGATACGCAGTATTTT.

DNA for the CDR3: TGTGCCAGCTCACCAACAGGGTTACAAGGTTCACCCCTCCACTTT. This encodes CASSPTGLQGSPLHF. The rearrangement joins TRBV18 to TRBJ1-6; D may be TRBD1 (6 bases). Germline V lookup: CDR1 KGHSH, CDR2 LQKENI. This CDR3 is 15 amino acids long. V was pared by 2 bases and J by 9 bases, with 14 bases between.

This chain uses TRBV5-1 with TRBJ2-7; D may be TRBD1 or TRBD2 (6 bases each). Germline assignment: CDR1 SGHRS and CDR2 YFSETQ. This CDR3 spans 14 amino acids. Trimming removed 2 bases at V and 3 bases at J, with 12 bases between. CDR3 sequence (DNA): TGCGCCAGCAGCTTTGCCAGGGGAGGCTACGAGCAGTACTTC. It yields the protein CASSFARGGYEQYF.

The chain joins TRBV24-1 to TRBJ1-2; the D gene is possibly TRBD1 (5 bases). Trimming cost V 3 bases and J 8 bases, with 15 bases left between them. Germline-derived CDR1 and CDR2 are KGHDR and SFDVKD. CDR3 length equals 14 residues. The CDR3 DNA sequence: TGTGCCACCAGTGATGCCACAGGTGTGGGCGGCTACACCTTC. It codes for CATSDATGVGGYTF.

The J gene is TRBJ1-3, the V gene TRBV4-2; 8 bases are shared with TRBD1. CDR3 size: 14 residues. The V segment lost 2 bases and the J segment 11 bases; nucleotides outside the gene matches: 8. The germline V gene has CDR1 LGHNA and CDR2 YNFKEQ. The CDR3 coding sequence is TGTGCCAGCAGCCAAATCGGACAGGGAACGGCCATATATTTT. This sequence encodes CASSQIGQGTAIYF.

The CDR3 region is CASNDGQGAFNYGYTF. In DNA, the CDR3 is TGTGCCAGTAACGATGGACAGGGGGCTTTTAACTATGGCTACACCTTC. The chain couples TRBV19 to TRBJ1-2, with 11 bases aligning to TRBD1. The CDR3 runs 16 residues. The germline CDR1 and CDR2 sequences are LNHDA and SQIVND (reference sequence). V lost 7 bases and J lost 1; bases outside the gene matches: 8.

This chain uses TRBV28 with TRBJ1-5; a weak D match, TRBD1 (5 bases). Germline-derived CDR1 and CDR2 are MDHEN and SYDVKM. V lost 6 bases and J 1 base, leaving 13 bases between the germline ends. The CDR3 length is 15 residues. The CDR3 here is CASSPVRGSNQPQHF. The CDR3 DNA is TGTGCCAGCAGCCCTGTGAGGGGAAGCAATCAGCCCCAGCATTTT.